This T cell receptor beta chain was found in a study of blood T cell repertoires in COVID-19. Study information: COVID-19 samples from acute and convalescent phases originated in the United States, Italy and Spain. Nucleic acid was either cDNA or gDNA, and it came from T cells, B-cell-depleted T cells, or PBMCs.

Authors' analysis steps: Estimated nucleated cell counts came from reference gene primer amplification. Sequenced by immunoSEQ multiplex PCR; TCRdb stores in-frame clones only, minus some. That table furnishes V, J and clone size, whereas the DNA furnished D and trimming. The repertoire includes about 44,000 clones, around 80% of them detected once, and around two fifths sits in the top ten. CDR1 MDHEN and CDR2 SYDVKM come from the germline V gene. Trimming took off 7 bases at V and 10 bases at J, with 17 bases between the two ends. This CDR3 region has 14 residues. Sequenced input: peripheral blood. The source is a human donor in a cohort sampled during active COVID-19. This sequence joins TRBV28 and TRBJ1-6; D is undetermined. The chain's CDR3 is CASTPGDWGSPLHF. For the CDR3, the DNA is TGTGCCAGCACCCCCGGGGATTGGGGATCACCCCTCCACTTT.